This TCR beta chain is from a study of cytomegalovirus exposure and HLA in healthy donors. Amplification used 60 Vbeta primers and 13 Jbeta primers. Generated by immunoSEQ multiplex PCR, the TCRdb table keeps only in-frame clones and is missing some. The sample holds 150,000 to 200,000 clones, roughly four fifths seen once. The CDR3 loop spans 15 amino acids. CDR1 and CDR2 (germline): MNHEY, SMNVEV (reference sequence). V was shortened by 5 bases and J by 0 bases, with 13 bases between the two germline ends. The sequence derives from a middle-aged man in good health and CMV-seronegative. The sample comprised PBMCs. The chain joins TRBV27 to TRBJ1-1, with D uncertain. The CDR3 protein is CASSPLRHLNTEAFF. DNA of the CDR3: TGTGCCAGCAGTCCCCTAAGACACTTGAACACTGAAGCTTTCTTT.